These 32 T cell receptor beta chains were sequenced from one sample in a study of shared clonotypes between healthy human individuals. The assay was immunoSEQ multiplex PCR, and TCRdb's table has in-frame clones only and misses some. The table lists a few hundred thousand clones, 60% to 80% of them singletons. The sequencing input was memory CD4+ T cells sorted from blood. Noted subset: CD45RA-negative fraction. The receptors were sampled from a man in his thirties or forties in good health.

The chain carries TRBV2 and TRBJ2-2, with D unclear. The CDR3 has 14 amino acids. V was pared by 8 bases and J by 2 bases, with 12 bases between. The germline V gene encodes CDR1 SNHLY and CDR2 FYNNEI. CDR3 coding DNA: TGTGCCAGCGTAACAGCGTCTAACACCGGGGAGCTGTTTTTT. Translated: CASVTASNTGELFF.

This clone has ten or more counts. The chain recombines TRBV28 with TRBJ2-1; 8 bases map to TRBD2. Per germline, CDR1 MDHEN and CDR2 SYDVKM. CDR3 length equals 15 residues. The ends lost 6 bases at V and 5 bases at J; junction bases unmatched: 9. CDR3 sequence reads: CASREAGLGDNEQFF. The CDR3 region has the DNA TGTGCCAGCAGGGAAGCGGGACTAGGGGACAATGAGCAGTTCTTC.

CDR3 protein: CASSLIPQGSGELFF. The CDR3 DNA is TGCGCCAGCAGCTTGATCCCCCAGGGGTCCGGGGAGCTGTTTTTT. The chain uses TRBV5-1 and TRBJ2-2, with D possibly matching TRBD1 (6 bases). V was trimmed by 1 base and J by 6 bases, leaving 13 bases between them. Germline-derived CDR1 and CDR2 are SGHRS and YFSETQ. The CDR3 consists of 15 residues.

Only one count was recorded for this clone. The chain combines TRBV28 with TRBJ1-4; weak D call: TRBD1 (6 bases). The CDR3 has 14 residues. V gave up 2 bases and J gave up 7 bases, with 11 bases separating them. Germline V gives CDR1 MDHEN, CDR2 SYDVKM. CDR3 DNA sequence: TGTGCCAGCAGTTTAGGGGGCGCGGGTGAAAAACTGTTTTTT. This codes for CASSLGGAGEKLFF.

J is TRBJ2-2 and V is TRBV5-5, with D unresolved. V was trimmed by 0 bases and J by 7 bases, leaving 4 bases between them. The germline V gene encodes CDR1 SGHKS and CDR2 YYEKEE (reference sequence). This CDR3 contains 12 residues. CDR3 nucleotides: TGTGCCAGCAGCTTGGAAATCGGGGAGCTGTTTTTT. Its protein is CASSLEIGELFF. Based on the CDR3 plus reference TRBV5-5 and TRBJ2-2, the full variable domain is DAGVTQSPTHLIKTRGQQVTLRCSPISGHKSVSWYQQVLGQGPQFIFQYYEKEERGRGNFPDRFSARQFPNYSSELNVNALLLGDSALYLCASSLEIGELFFGEGSRLTVL.

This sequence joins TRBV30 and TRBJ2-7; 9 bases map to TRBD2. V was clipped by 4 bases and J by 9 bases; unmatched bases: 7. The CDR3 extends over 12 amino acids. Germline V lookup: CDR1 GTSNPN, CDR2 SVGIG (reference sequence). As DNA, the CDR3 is TGTGCCTGGACGCCGACTAGCGGAACGCAGTACTTC. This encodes CAWTPTSGTQYF.

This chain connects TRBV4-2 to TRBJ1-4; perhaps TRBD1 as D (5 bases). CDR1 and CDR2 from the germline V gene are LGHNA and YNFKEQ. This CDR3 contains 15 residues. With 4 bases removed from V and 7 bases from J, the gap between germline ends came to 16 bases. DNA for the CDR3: TGTGCCAGCAGCCTATGGTCGGGGGGGAGTGAAAAACTGTTTTTT. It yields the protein CASSLWSGGSEKLFF.

The CDR3 nucleotides are TGTGCCAGCAGTATACCCGGGACAGGGGCCGGGGAGCTGTTTTTT. Amino acids: CASSIPGTGAGELFF. V usage is TRBV6-6 and J usage is TRBJ2-2, with 10 bases matching TRBD1. Germline trimming cut 5 bases from V and 6 bases from J; bases unmatched to any gene: 6. The CDR3 has 15 amino acids. Per the germline V gene, CDR1 is MNHNY and CDR2 is SVGAGI (reference sequence).

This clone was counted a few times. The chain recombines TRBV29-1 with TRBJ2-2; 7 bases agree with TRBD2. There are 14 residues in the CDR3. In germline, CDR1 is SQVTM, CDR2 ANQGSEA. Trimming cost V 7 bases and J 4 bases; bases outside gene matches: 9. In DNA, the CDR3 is TGCAGCGCTGGACGAGGGAGGGCCACCGGGGAGCTGTTTTTT. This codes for CSAGRGRATGELFF.

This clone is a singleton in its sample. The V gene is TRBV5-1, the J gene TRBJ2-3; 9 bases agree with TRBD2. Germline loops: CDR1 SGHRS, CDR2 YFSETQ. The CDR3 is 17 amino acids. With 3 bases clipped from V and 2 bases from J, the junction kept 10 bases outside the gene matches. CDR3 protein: CASSSPNGGRATDTQYF. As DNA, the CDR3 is TGCGCCAGCAGCTCGCCGAATGGCGGGAGGGCCACAGATACGCAGTATTTT.

The CDR3 DNA is TGTGCCACAATCGGGCCGGACACTGAAGCTTTCTTT. Translated: CATIGPDTEAFF. V gene TRBV10-3 combines with J gene TRBJ1-1; D is unresolved. Germline lookup yields CDR1 ENHRY and CDR2 SYGVKD. Trimming took off 10 bases at V and 3 bases at J, with 12 bases between the two ends. The CDR3 runs 12 residues.

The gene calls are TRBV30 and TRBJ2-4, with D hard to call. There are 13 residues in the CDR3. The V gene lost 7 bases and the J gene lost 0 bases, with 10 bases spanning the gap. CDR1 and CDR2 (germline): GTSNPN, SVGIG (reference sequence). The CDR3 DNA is TGTGCCTTCCACCCCCTAGCCAAAAACATTCAGTACTTC. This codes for CAFHPLAKNIQYF.

This chain's CDR3 is CASSLAGGQFGNTIYF. The CDR3 coding sequence is TGCGCCAGCAGCTTGGCCGGAGGACAATTTGGAAACACCATATATTTT. The chain is built from TRBV5-1 and TRBJ1-3, with D maybe TRBD1 (5 bases). In germline, CDR1 is SGHRS, CDR2 YFSETQ. The CDR3 has 16 amino acids. V was trimmed by 0 bases and J by 3 bases, leaving 13 bases between them.

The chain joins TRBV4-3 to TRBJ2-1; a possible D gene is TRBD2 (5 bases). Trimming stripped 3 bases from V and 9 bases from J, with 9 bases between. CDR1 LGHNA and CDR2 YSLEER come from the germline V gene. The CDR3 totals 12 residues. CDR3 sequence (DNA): TGCGCCAGCAGCCACGGAGGAGGTGAGCAGTTCTTC. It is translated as CASSHGGGEQFF.

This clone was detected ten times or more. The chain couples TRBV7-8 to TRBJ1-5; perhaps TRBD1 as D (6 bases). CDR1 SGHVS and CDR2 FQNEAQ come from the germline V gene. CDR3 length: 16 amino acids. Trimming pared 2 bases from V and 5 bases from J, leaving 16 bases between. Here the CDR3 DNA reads TGTGCCAGCAGCTTAAGGGTAGAGGCAGGGGATCAGCCCCAGCATTTT. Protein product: CASSLRVEAGDQPQHF.

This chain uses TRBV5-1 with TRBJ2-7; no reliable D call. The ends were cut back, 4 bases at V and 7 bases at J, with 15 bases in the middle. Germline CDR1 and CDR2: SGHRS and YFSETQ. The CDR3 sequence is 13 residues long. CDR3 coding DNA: TGCGCCAGCAGCCCCCGGGTCTCTGCAGAGCAGTACTTC. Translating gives CASSPRVSAEQYF.

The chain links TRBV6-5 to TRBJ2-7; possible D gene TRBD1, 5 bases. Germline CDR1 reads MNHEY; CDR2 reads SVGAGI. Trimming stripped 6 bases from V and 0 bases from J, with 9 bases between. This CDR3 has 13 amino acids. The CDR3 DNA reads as TGTGCCAGCAGCCATGACAGCTCCTACGAGCAGTACTTC. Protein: CASSHDSSYEQYF.

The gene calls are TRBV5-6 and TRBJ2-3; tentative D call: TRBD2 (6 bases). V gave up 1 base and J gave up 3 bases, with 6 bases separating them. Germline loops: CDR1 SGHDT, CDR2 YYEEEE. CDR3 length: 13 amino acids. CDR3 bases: TGTGCCAGCAGCTTGCGGGGGACAGATACGCAGTATTTT. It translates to CASSLRGTDTQYF.

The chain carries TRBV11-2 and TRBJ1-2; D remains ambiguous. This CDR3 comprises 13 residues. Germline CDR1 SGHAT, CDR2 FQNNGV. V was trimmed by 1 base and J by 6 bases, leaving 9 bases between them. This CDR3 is CASSLAGENGYTF. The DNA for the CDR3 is TGTGCCAGCAGCTTAGCGGGAGAAAATGGCTACACCTTC.

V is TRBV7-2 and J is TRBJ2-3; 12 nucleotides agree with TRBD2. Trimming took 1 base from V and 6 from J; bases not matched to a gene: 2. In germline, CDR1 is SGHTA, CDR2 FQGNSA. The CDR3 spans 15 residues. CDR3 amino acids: CASSLGLAGADTQYF. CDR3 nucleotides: TGTGCCAGCAGCTTAGGACTAGCGGGAGCCGATACGCAGTATTTT.

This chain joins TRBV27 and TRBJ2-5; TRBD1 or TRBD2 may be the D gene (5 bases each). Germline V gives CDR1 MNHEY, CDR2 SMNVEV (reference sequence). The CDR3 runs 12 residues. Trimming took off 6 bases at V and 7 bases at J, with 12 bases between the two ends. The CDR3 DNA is TGTGCCAGCAGAAGTAGAGGGGCGACCCAGTACTTC. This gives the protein CASRSRGATQYF.

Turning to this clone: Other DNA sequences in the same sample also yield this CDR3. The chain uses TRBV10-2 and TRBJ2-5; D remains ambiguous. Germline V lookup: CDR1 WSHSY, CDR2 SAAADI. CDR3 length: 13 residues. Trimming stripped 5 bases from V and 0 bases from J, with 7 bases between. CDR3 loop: CASSRPNQETQYF. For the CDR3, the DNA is TGCGCCAGCAGTCGACCGAACCAAGAGACCCAGTACTTC.

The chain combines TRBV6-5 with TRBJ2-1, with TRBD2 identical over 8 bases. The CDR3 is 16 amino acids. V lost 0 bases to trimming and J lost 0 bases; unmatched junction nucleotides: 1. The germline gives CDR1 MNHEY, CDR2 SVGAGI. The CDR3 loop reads CASSYSGTSSYNEQFF. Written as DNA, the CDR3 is TGTGCCAGCAGTTACTCTGGGACTAGCTCCTACAATGAGCAGTTCTTC.

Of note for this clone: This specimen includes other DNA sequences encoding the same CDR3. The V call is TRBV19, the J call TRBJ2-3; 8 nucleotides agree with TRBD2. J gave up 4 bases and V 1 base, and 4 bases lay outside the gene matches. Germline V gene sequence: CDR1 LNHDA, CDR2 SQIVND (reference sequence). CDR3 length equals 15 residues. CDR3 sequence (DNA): TGTGCCAGTAGTATAGCGGGAGCGGGAGCAGATACGCAGTATTTT. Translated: CASSIAGAGADTQYF. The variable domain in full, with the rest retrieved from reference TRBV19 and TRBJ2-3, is DGGITQSPKYLFRKEGQNVTLSCEQNLNHDAMYWYRQDPGQGLRLIYYSQIVNDFQKGDIAEGYSVSREKKESFPLTVTSAQKNPTAFYLCASSIAGAGADTQYFGPGTRLTVL.

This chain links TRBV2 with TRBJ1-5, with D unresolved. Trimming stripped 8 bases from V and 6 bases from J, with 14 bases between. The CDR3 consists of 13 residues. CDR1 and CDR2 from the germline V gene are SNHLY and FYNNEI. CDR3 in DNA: TGTGCCAGCGTAGGCCAGCCTGGTCAGCCCCAGCATTTT. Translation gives CASVGQPGQPQHF.

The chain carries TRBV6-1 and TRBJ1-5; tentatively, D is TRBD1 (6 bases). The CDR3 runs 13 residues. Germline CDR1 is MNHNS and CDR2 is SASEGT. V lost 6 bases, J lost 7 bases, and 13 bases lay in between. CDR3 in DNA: TGTGCCAGCAGAAGACAGGTGGGCCAGCCCCAGCATTTT. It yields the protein CASRRQVGQPQHF.

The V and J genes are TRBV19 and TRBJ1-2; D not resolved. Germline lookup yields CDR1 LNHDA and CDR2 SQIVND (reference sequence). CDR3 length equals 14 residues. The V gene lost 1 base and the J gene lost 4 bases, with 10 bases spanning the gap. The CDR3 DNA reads TGTGCCAGTAGTATAGCTGACACCCTCTATGGCTACACCTTC. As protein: CASSIADTLYGYTF.

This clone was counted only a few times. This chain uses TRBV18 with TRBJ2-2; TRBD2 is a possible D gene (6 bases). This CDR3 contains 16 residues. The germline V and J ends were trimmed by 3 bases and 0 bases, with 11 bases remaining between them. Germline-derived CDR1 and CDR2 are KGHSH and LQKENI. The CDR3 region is CASSPAGGTNTGELFF. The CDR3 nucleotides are TGTGCCAGCTCACCCGCCGGGGGTACGAACACCGGGGAGCTGTTTTTT.

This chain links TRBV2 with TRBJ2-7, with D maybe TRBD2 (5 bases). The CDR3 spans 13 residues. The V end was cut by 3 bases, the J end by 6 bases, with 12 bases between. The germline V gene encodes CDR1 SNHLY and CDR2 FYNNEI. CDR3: CASSESSRGEQYF. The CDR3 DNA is TGTGCCAGCAGTGAGTCAAGCCGGGGCGAGCAGTACTTC.

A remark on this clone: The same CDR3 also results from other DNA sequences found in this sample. CDR3 residues: CASSFGGNYGYTF. CDR3 DNA: TGCGCCAGCAGCTTTGGAGGGAACTATGGCTACACCTTC. The V gene is TRBV5-1, the J gene TRBJ1-2; D is unresolved. This CDR3 is built from 13 residues. The germline V and J ends were trimmed by 2 bases and 2 bases, with 7 bases remaining between them. Germline assignment: CDR1 SGHRS and CDR2 YFSETQ.

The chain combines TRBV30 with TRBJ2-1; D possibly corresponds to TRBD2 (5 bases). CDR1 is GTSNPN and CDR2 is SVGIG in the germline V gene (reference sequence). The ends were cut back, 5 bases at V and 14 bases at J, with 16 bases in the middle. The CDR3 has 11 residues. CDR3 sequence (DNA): TGTGCCTGGGGAGGACTTGTTATGAAGTTCTTC. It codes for CAWGGLVMKFF.

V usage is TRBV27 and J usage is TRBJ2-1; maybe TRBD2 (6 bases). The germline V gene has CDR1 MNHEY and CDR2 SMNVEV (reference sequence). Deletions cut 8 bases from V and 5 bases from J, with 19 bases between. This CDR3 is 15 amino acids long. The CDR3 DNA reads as TGTGCCAGCTCGGCCAGGACTACCATTAACAATGAGCAGTTCTTC. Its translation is CASSARTTINNEQFF.